The sequence of this T cell receptor (beta chain) was determined in a study of blood T cells in healthy people across ages. Study observations and caveats: Estimates based on one million T cells were treated as lower bounds.

Isolation per sample recovered at least 7 million PBMCs. On this clonotype itself: Its antigen is unidentified.

V dropped 5 bases and J dropped 5; count of bases not matched to a gene: 12. The germline V gene encodes CDR1 SEHNR and CDR2 FQNEAQ (reference sequence). The CDR3 has 16 amino acids. With a J-beta primer mix and a sample-barcoded 5' primer, a second PCR ran roughly 6 to 11 cycles. Via MiXCR, TCRdb re-called the 5' RACE reads, giving one row per CDR3 protein. This table has roughly 650,000 distinct CDR3 sequences, roughly 32% appearing once. Sequencing used blood. This clonotype originated in a woman of 80 years or more in good health. The chain couples TRBV7-9 to TRBJ1-5, with 7 bases aligning to TRBD1. The CDR3 here is CASSHGDRGSYQPQHF. The CDR3 DNA sequence: TGTGCCAGCAGCCACGGGGACAGAGGGTCCTATCAGCCCCAGCATTTT.